This T cell receptor (beta chain) stems from a study of cytomegalovirus exposure and HLA in healthy donors (dated by TCRdb to 2016 to 2017). For context, the study as a whole: An earlier analysis of 587 of the donors reported approximately 270 Gb of sequence data and about 100 million unique TCR beta sequences from some 180 million T cells. Class I and class II HLA loci were covered by the typing at four-digit resolution. Among the approximately 430 genotyped donors, approximately 77% belonged to the genetic ancestry cluster associated with self-reported Caucasian donors. Every discovery cohort repertoire had been produced on one sequencing platform. An early release that covered some 630 HLA-typed donors contained approximately 300 gigabases of sequencing data and tens of millions of unique TCR sequences. The T cell repertoires of 670 or so subjects were profiled by immunosequencing and related to cytomegalovirus serostatus. Rather than drawing on any new phenotypic data, the later analysis identified candidate immune exposures from TCR beta sequences and the way those sequences occurred across donors. Four to six DR-DQ haplotypes were handled as single units for association and clustering, since linkage in the cohort was strong. In a later analysis, previously published TCR beta repertoires from 670 or so donors were re-analyzed and high-resolution HLA genotyping was added so that TCR occurrence patterns could be studied. Donor age, sex, ethnicity and CMV serostatus were compiled alongside the repertoire data. An earlier analysis of around 580 of the donors used high-throughput TCR beta sequencing to judge whether each TCR beta V gene segment behaved as functional or pseudogenic. The study aimed to test whether cataloging public T cell receptors could reveal signatures of past pathogen exposure. Genome-wide SNP genotypes for about 65% of the roughly 670 donors were used in a later genetic analysis, which treated that subset as a discovery cohort. Among 398 genotyped donors of the cohort, an average of around 240,000 unique TCR beta nucleotide sequences were sequenced per donor, roughly a sixth of them non-productive. The number of typed donors differed by locus: about 620-630 for A, B, C, DRB1 and DQB1; 522 for DQA1; roughly 600 for DPA1; and around 470 for DPB1. High-throughput TCR immunosequencing, statistical association of individual TCRs with disease status, and machine learning were combined to predict cytomegalovirus infection status. A separate validation cohort of roughly 120 different subjects was used in addition to the approximately 700-subject first cohort. On the study overall, not on this receptor specifically: Compared with the approximately 600-donor mean, donors in an Asian-associated ancestry cluster had fewer N-insertions in productive TCRs, according to a later genetic analysis. Because HLA typing was unavailable for some donors at each locus, only the typed subset was used in association tests. Most TCR sequences were seen in very few donors, while some public TCRs were found in many individuals. A later analysis found that TCR association rates varied across HLA loci, with DRB1 alleles showing the most associated TCRs and HLA-C alleles the fewest. A group of highly shared sequence variants was considered likely to be a technical artifact of the sequencing pipeline. An association between a missense DCLRE1C variant and V-gene and J-gene trimming of TCR beta chains was found in a later genetic analysis and replicated in an independent cohort. In this cohort, only TCR beta chains were sequenced, and detectable features were limited by the absence of alpha or paired-chain data. Sequencing depth was assumed to be roughly uniform across donors in the presence/absence analyses, though that assumption may not hold. Assigning TCR associations to individual alleles was difficult when HLA alleles, especially DR and DQ, strongly co-occurred. The study gave a list of more than 150 TCR beta chains associated with cytomegalovirus. In both the original and validation cohorts, the classifier was reported to diagnose cytomegalovirus status with high specificity and sensitivity. Correlated functional status among segregating V segments might be attributable to linkage disequilibrium, but an unknown experimental factor could not be ruled out. The authors suggested that the approach could potentially be extended to other disease states and immunological phenotypes. Broadly in line with IMGT annotations, most TCR beta V segments showed up in productive rearrangements about 87% or about 30% of the time in an earlier analysis of 587 of the donors. Three of the identified cytomegalovirus-associated TCR beta chains were confirmed in vitro to be specific for cytomegalovirus antigens. According to a later analysis, most CMV-associated TCR beta chains appeared to be HLA-restricted, and the HLA associations seemed to be driven largely by CMV exposure. A later analysis reported that several top co-occurrence clusters appeared linked to parvovirus B19, influenza, CMV and Epstein-Barr virus. A further reported finding was that TCR beta sequences accurately predicted the HLA-A and HLA-B alleles for most subjects in the first cohort. A later analysis associated about 17,000 TCR beta sequences with specific HLA alleles at a false discovery rate of 0.05. For the cohort, immune exposure information was limited to CMV serostatus. Approximately 16 rarely observed V segments, including chromosome 9 orphons, were excluded from the earlier analysis of about 500 of the donors because counts were too low. A later analysis found that HLA-associated TCR beta chains were more clonally expanded and had lower generation probabilities than equally common non-associated chains.

For this clone: Its antigen remains unidentified. Base-call qualities are not available, and no considerably larger clone is one nucleotide away.

The receptor library was made with the immunoSEQ multiplex PCR assay. The multiplex PCR relied on a mix of 60 forward primers for TCR Vbeta segments and 13 reverse primers for TCR Jbeta segments. Amplification of the CDR3 region of rearranged TCR beta genes was performed with a multiplex PCR assay on genomic DNA. On the Illumina HiSeq System, the amplified TCR beta libraries were sequenced as 87-base-pair reads. Concerning the study's data processing: Across the roughly 640 repertoires, a later analysis counted roughly 84 million unique TCR beta chains, some 11 million of which were shared by at least two donors. A nearest-neighbor algorithm error-corrected the raw reads and collapsed the reads into unique sequences, merging closely related sequences to remove PCR and sequencing errors. To assign V, D and J gene segments, CDR3 sequences were aligned to IMGT reference sequences. For a sequence to be retained, at least a six-nucleotide match to both a V gene segment and a J gene segment was required. A rearrangement counted as productive if the CDR3 had no stop codons and remained in frame with V and J, and every other rearrangement counted as non-productive. Following IMGT convention, CDR3 was defined as the stretch from the second conserved V-encoded cysteine to the conserved J-encoded phenylalanine. The earlier analysis of approximately 590 of the donors excluded any sequence lacking an unambiguous match to a single V gene segment. An earlier analysis of fewer than 750 of the donors called V segments functional above 56.7% productive rearrangements and segregating when the between-donor standard deviation exceeded 5%. A statistical classification framework was developed to diagnose cytomegalovirus status using the catalog of TCR beta chain sequences. In a later analysis, V and J genes were assigned by comparing TCR nucleotide sequences against IMGT/GENE-DB human TR gene sequences. In a later analysis, CDR3 sequences and most-parsimonious VDJ recombination scenarios were assigned using the TCRdist pipeline. A later analysis defined each TCR beta chain by its CDR3 amino acid sequence plus V-gene family, and excluded reads lacking a unique V-gene family. In a later analysis, 450 to 600 highly shared, low-generation-probability nucleotide sequences were removed to address suspected cross-contamination and a sequencing artifact. In a later analysis, a clonal expansion index for each public chain was calculated from normalized within-repertoire ranks of inferred template counts. A later analysis computed generation probabilities with a VDJ recombination model fitted to out-of-frame rearrangements, and checked the results against IGoR. In a later analysis, hypergeometric tests were used to score TCR-TCR, TCR-HLA and TCR-CMV co-occurrence, with a repertoire-size bias correction applied to TCR pairs. In a later analysis, false discovery rates were estimated by permuting HLA or CMV assignments 20 times. A later analysis grouped co-occurring TCRs with DBSCAN, adding TCRdist sequence similarity when clustering within HLA-allele-positive subsets. Co-occurrence clustering excluded repertoires with fewer than 30,000 or more than 120,000 public chains, plus five with anomalous nucleotide sharing. As stored in TCRdb, this immuneACCESS dataset retains in-frame rearrangements with V and J assigned. A fraction of the clones does not appear; measured against another copy, unresolved V genes explain less than half of the discrepancy, and the remainder lacks a known reason. V and J calls plus clone size are reproduced from that table; the DNA served to infer D and trimming. This sample gives roughly 200,000 clones in total; roughly 80% of them show up just once. The biggest ten clones account for 2.9% of the sample.

In total, fewer than 750 healthy bone marrow donors made up the cohort. At the time of sampling, all cohort members were nominally healthy, though unrecorded immune exposures were likely present. The donor tested CMV seronegative, placing the donor among the approximately 360 seronegative members of the cohort. Each donor provided a peripheral blood sample, and peripheral blood mononuclear cells were used for TCR beta sequencing. Genomic DNA was extracted from the blood cell samples with the Qiagen DNeasy Blood Extraction Kit. The TCR originated in a woman aged 30 to 39 in good health and CMV-seronegative. Sequenced sample: PBMCs.

Read as DNA, the sequence is TGTGCCAGCAGCCCGCGGGGGGACCTCGGAGAGCAGTTCTTC. This translates into CASSPRGDLGEQFF. In this chain, TRBV11-3 is recombined with TRBJ2-1; 8 bases in the junction line up with TRBD2. The CDR3 measures 14 amino acids from cysteine to phenylalanine. The CDR3 DNA has 42 bases and is translated from base 1. V is pruned by 5 bases and J by 10 bases, leaving 10 bases of the junction without a gene match. In the germline V gene, CDR1 corresponds to SGHNT and CDR2 to YENEEA.